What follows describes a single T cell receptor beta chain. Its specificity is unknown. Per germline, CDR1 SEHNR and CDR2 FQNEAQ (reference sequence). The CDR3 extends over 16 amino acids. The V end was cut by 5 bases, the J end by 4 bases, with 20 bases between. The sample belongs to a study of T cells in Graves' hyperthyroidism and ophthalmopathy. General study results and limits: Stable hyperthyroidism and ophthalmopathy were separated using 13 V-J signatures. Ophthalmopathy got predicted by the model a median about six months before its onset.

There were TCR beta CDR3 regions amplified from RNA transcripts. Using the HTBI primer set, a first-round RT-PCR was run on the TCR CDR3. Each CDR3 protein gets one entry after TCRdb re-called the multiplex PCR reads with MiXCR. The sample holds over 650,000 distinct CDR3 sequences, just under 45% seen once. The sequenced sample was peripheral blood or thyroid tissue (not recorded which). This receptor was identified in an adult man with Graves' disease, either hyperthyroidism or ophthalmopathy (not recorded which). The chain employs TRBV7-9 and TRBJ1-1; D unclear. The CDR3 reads CASSPNPGPRSTEAFF. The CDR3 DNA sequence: TGTGCCAGCAGCCCTAACCCCGGGCCAAGGTCCACTGAAGCTTTCTTT.